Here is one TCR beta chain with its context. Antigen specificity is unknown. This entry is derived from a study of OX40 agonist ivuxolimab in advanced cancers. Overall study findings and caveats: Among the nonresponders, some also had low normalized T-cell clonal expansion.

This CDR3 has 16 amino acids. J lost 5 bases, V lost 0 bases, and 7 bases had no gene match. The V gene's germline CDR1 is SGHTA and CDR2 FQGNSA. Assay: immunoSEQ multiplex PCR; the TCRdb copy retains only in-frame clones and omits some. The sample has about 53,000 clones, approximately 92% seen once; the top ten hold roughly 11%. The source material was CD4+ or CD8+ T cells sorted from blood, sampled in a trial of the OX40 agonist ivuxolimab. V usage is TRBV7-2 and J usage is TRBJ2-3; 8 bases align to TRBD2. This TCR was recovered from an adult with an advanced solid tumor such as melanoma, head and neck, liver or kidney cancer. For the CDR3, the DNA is TGTGCCAGCAGCTTAGCGAGGACGGGGGGGCAAGATACGCAGTATTTT. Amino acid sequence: CASSLARTGGQDTQYF.